The 15 T cell receptor beta chains below were found in one sample sequenced in a study of CD4 T cells in relation to SARS-CoV-2 and coronaviruses. Before the COVID-19 pandemic, during about 2010-2018, CD4+ T cells were taken from unexposed donors. Method: immunoSEQ multiplex PCR; TCRdb's copy keeps in-frame clones and lacks some. The repertoire holds about 55,000 clones, about nine tenths seen once, with about 1.4% in the top ten. Sequencing was done on a sample of memory CD4+ T cells from PBMCs. All receptors derive from a human donor in good health.

This clone was seen only once. The J gene is TRBJ1-2, the V gene TRBV19; TRBD1 agrees at 9 bases. V shed 7 bases and J 7 bases; nucleotides not matched to a gene: 10. Germline V gives CDR1 LNHDA, CDR2 SQIVND (reference sequence). The CDR3 has 14 amino acids. This chain's CDR3 is CASTPTGGFGGYTF. The DNA for the CDR3 is TGTGCCAGTACCCCAACAGGGGGCTTCGGTGGCTACACCTTC.

This chain connects TRBV5-4 to TRBJ2-3; TRBD2 matches at 9 bases. In germline, CDR1 is SGHNT, CDR2 YYREEE (reference sequence). This CDR3 region has 15 residues. The ends lost 0 bases at V and 3 bases at J; junction bases unmatched: 2. Here the CDR3 DNA reads TGTGCCAGCAGCTTGGGTCTAGCGGGAACAGATACGCAGTATTTT. Translated, it gives CASSLGLAGTDTQYF.

The J gene is TRBJ2-5, the V gene TRBV5-6; tentatively, D is TRBD1 or TRBD2 (5 bases each). Trimming removed 0 bases at V and 4 bases at J, with 10 bases between. The CDR3 extends over 14 amino acids. Germline V gene lookup returns CDR1 SGHDT and CDR2 YYEEEE. The CDR3 DNA sequence: TGTGCCAGCAGCTTGGATGGGGGTATAGAGACCCAGTACTTC. It yields the protein CASSLDGGIETQYF.

The V and J genes are TRBV27 and TRBJ2-1, with 9 bases that match TRBD2. Unmatched junction bases numbered 14, after V lost 6 bases and J lost 2 bases. Germline CDR1 and CDR2: MNHEY and SMNVEV (reference sequence). The CDR3 has 18 residues. The CDR3 loop reads CASSHSRASGKTYNEQFF. The CDR3 DNA sequence: TGTGCCAGCAGCCATAGCCGGGCTAGCGGGAAAACCTACAATGAGCAGTTCTTC.

This sequence joins TRBV5-4 and TRBJ2-5, with unresolved D. The V gene lost 4 bases and the J gene lost 1 base, with 5 bases spanning the gap. Per germline, CDR1 SGHNT and CDR2 YYREEE (reference sequence). This CDR3 contains 12 residues. Here the CDR3 DNA reads TGTGCCAGCAGCCGCTCCCAAGAGACCCAGTACTTC. Translating it yields CASSRSQETQYF. Drawing the rest from reference TRBV5-4 and TRBJ2-5, the complete variable domain is ETGVTQSPTHLIKTRGQQVTLRCSSQSGHNTVSWYQQALGQGPQFIFQYYREEENGRGNFPPRFSGLQFPNYSSELNVNALELDDSALYLCASSRSQETQYFGPGTRLLVL.

In its sample, this clone was seen once. This chain joins TRBV19 and TRBJ1-1, with 7 bases that match TRBD1. Germline values: CDR1 LNHDA, CDR2 SQIVND (reference sequence). V shed 1 base, J shed 1 base, and the junction held 6 bases outside the gene matches. This CDR3 contains 16 residues. DNA for the CDR3: TGTGCCAGTAGTATAGGGCAGGGGGACCAGAACACTGAAGCTTTCTTT. Translation: CASSIGQGDQNTEAFF.

CDR3 nucleotides: TGTGCCAGCGGCAGGGGTTTCTCCTACGAGCAGTACTTC. This translates into CASGRGFSYEQYF. The rearrangement joins TRBV5-8 to TRBJ2-7, with TRBD1 as a possible D gene (6 bases). The CDR3 runs to 13 residues. Germline CDR1 is SGHTS and CDR2 is YDEGEE. The V end lost 7 bases, the J end lost 0 bases, and 11 bases lay between the germline ends. Variable domain in full (rest from reference TRBV5-8 and TRBJ2-7): EAGVTQSPTHLIKTRGQQATLRCSPISGHTSVYWYQQALGLGLQFLLWYDEGEERNRGNFPPRFSGRQFPNYSSELNVNALELEDSALYLCASGRGFSYEQYFGPGTRLTVT.

The chain has TRBV5-1 and TRBJ2-1; TRBD2 matches at 14 bases. The CDR3 extends over 18 amino acids. V trimming: 5 bases; J trimming: 0 bases; junction bases outside the gene matches: 7. Germline CDR1 and CDR2: SGHRS and YFSETQ. CDR3 protein: CASRRTSGRLSSYNEQFF. In nucleotides, the CDR3 is TGCGCCAGCAGGCGGACTAGCGGGAGGCTCAGCTCCTACAATGAGCAGTTCTTC.

The chain carries TRBV6-5 and TRBJ1-6; 7 bases map to TRBD1. The junction had 5 bases not matched to a gene; V was cut back by 6 bases and J by 6 bases. Germline-derived CDR1 and CDR2 are MNHEY and SVGAGI. This CDR3 region has 14 residues. The chain's CDR3 is CASRLQGRNSPLHF. The CDR3 DNA reads TGTGCCAGCAGGTTACAGGGGCGTAATTCACCCCTCCACTTT.

The J gene is TRBJ1-1, the V gene TRBV5-1; 12 nucleotides agree with TRBD1. Germline-derived CDR1 and CDR2 are SGHRS and YFSETQ. This CDR3 contains 17 residues. Losses at the gene ends were 4 bases for V and 2 bases for J; bases not matched to a gene: 9. Here the CDR3 reads CASSGGTGGLLNTEAFF. The CDR3, as DNA: TGCGCCAGCAGCGGCGGGACAGGGGGCTTACTCAACACTGAAGCTTTCTTT.

The chain has TRBV12-3 or TRBV12-4 and TRBJ1-5; D remains ambiguous. The CDR3 sequence is 13 residues long. Trimming stripped 5 bases from V and 7 bases from J, with 12 bases between. The CDR3 DNA reads TGTGCCAGCAGTGTCCGGGAAAAACAGCCCCAGCATTTT. It encodes CASSVREKQPQHF.

The table lists this clone with a count of one. The gene calls are TRBV3-1 (or the pseudogene TRBV3-2) and TRBJ1-2; 8 bases are a match to TRBD1. Germline V CDR1 and CDR2: LGHDT, YNNKEL (reference sequence). The CDR3 covers 15 residues. The ends lost 3 bases at V and 5 bases at J; junction bases unmatched: 8. CDR3 nucleotide sequence: TGTGCCAGCAGCCAGGCCAGGGGGCGGCATTATGGCTACACCTTC. Residues: CASSQARGRHYGYTF.

The chain is built from TRBV7-8 and TRBJ2-7, with TRBD2 matching over 10 bases. The CDR3 loop spans 15 amino acids. The J segment lost 6 bases and the V segment lost 4 bases, leaving 9 bases of the junction unmatched. In germline, CDR1 is SGHVS, CDR2 FQNEAQ. For the CDR3, the DNA is TGTGCCAGCAGCTCCAGTGCTAGCGGGAGATCCGAGCAGTACTTC. Protein product: CASSSSASGRSEQYF.

This clone was detected a few times. V and J are TRBV24-1 and TRBJ2-2, with no clear D. The ends were cut back, 2 bases at V and 7 bases at J, with 7 bases in the middle. The CDR3 runs 13 residues. CDR1 is KGHDR, CDR2 SFDVKD, per germline. The CDR3 here is CATSDSRVGELFF. The CDR3, as DNA: TGTGCCACCAGTGATTCCCGGGTCGGGGAGCTGTTTTTT.

The sample holds a few counts of this clone. The chain combines TRBV15 with TRBJ1-3, with D hard to call. CDR1 is LNHNV and CDR2 is YYDKDF in the germline V gene (reference sequence). V dropped 4 bases and J dropped 2 bases, with 9 bases sitting between them. The CDR3 consists of 14 residues. The CDR3 region is CATSNQGPGNTIYF. Written as DNA, the CDR3 is TGTGCCACCAGCAATCAAGGGCCTGGAAACACCATATATTTT.